The 6 T cell receptor beta chains below all came from one sample that was sequenced in a study of T-cell memory formation after mild COVID-19. One entry per CDR3 protein results from TCRdb running MiXCR on the 5' RACE reads. The table has roughly 450,000 distinct CDR3 sequences, around a sixth seen once; the top ten hold about 12%. Sequencing was carried out using PBMCs or a T cell subset sorted from them (not recorded which). The source is an adult woman who had mild COVID-19 (a few samples of this study predate the infection). Cell type and time point are not known.

Remarks on this clonotype: Relative to the germline gene, one junction end is altered; a read error may explain this. The rearrangement links TRBV2 to TRBJ1-1, with D perhaps TRBD1 (6 bases). The CDR3 sequence is 13 residues long. CDR1 is SNHLY, CDR2 FYNNEI, per germline. The CDR3 DNA is TGTGCCAGCAGCGGAGACAGGAACACTGAAGGTTTCTTT. Translated: CASSGDRNTEGFF.

The V and J genes are TRBV7-9 and TRBJ1-1; D not certain. CDR1 is SEHNR and CDR2 is FQNEAQ in the germline V gene (reference sequence). The V gene lost 3 bases and the J gene lost 0 bases, with 5 bases spanning the gap. The CDR3 is made up of 13 amino acids. The CDR3 loop is CASSFPLNTEAFF. DNA of the CDR3: TGTGCCAGCAGCTTCCCCCTGAACACTGAAGCTTTCTTT.

The DNA for the CDR3 is TGCAGTGCTCTCGCAGGGTTTCCTAGCTATGGCTACACCTTC. Its translation is CSALAGFPSYGYTF. V is TRBV20-1 and J is TRBJ1-2, with D maybe TRBD1 (5 bases). With 5 bases removed from V and 4 bases from J, the gap between germline ends came to 17 bases. The CDR3 totals 14 residues. From germline, CDR1 is DFQATT and CDR2 SNEGSKA (reference sequence).

This clonotype has a handful of counts. V gene TRBV3-1 combines with J gene TRBJ2-1; D is undetermined. CDR1 and CDR2 from the germline V gene are LGHDT and YNNKEL (reference sequence). Between the trimmed V and J ends, which lost 0 bases and 4 bases, there was a span of 13 bases. The CDR3 consists of 16 residues. The CDR3 is CASSQDIALPYNEQFF. CDR3 nucleotide sequence: TGTGCCAGCAGCCAAGATATAGCCTTACCGTACAATGAGCAGTTCTTC.

The chain recombines TRBV12-3 or TRBV12-4 with TRBJ2-1; D is possibly TRBD1 (6 bases). This CDR3 has 15 amino acids. The V end lost 5 bases, the J end lost 4 bases, and 15 bases lay between the germline ends. The CDR3 DNA reads TGTGCCAGCAGTGGTGGACAGCTGATTTACAATGAGCAGTTCTTC. It codes for CASSGGQLIYNEQFF.

This clonotype was counted ten times or more. The V gene is TRBV27, the J gene TRBJ2-7; D is ambiguous. The ends were cut back, 1 base at V and 3 bases at J, with 10 bases in the middle. Germline CDR1 and CDR2: MNHEY and SMNVEV (reference sequence). This CDR3 region has 14 residues. CDR3 sequence: CASSLFRRSYEQYF. For the CDR3, the DNA is TGTGCCAGCAGTTTATTCAGAAGAAGCTACGAGCAGTACTTC.